This entry features one T cell receptor beta chain sequence. Antigen unknown. This sample was taken from a study of cytomegalovirus exposure and HLA in healthy donors. Points from the study as a whole: Later analysis showed most CMV-associated TCR beta chains appearing HLA-restricted. V- and J-gene trimming of TCR beta was linked (in a later analysis) to a missense DCLRE1C variant. A previous analysis found most TCR beta V segments productive roughly 90% or roughly 30% of the time.

There are 18 residues in the CDR3. Trimming removed 4 bases at V and 5 bases at J, with 23 bases between. The V gene's germline CDR1 is MDHEN and CDR2 SYDVKM. It was with 60 Vbeta and 13 Jbeta primers that the PCR ran. The protocol was immunoSEQ multiplex PCR, while the TCRdb copy is restricted to in-frame clones and leaves out a portion. The sample has 150,000 to 200,000 clones, around 75% seen once; the top ten hold 11%. J is TRBJ2-2 and V is TRBV28; the D gene is possibly TRBD2 (5 bases). Sequenced sample: PBMCs. This clonotype was sampled from a man aged 18 to 30 in good health and CMV-seropositive. CDR3 in amino acids: CASSSLEIFSTGTGELFF. CDR3 bases: TGTGCCAGCAGTTCCCTGGAGATCTTCTCCACGGGGACCGGGGAGCTGTTTTTT.